The 5 T cell receptor beta chains presented below share a single source sample, sequenced in a study of post-analysis software for immune sequencing data. Carried by the TCR beta cDNA libraries were unique molecular identifiers. One entry per CDR3 protein, called by TCRdb with MiXCR from the PCR reads. The sample yields roughly 570,000 distinct CDR3 sequences, approximately 31% seen once. These receptors are not linked to any known antigen. Study-wide results and caveats: Patients showed TRBV5-6, TRBV5-1 and TRBV20-1 among several TRBV segments more frequent than in controls.

The sample taken for sequencing was blood. The source of these receptors is a girl aged 2-17 years with multiple sclerosis.

This clonotype was counted only a few times. V usage is TRBV6-6 and J usage is TRBJ1-2; D unresolved. The CDR3 runs to 13 residues. Germline-derived CDR1 and CDR2 are MNHNY and SVGAGI (reference sequence). The V end lost 8 bases, the J end lost 0 bases, and 10 bases lay between the germline ends. CDR3 loop: CASGPFANYGYTF. DNA for the CDR3: TGTGCCAGCGGACCATTCGCTAACTATGGCTACACCTTC.

This clonotype was detected only a few times. The gene calls are TRBV11-2 and TRBJ2-5, with a weak D call TRBD2 (6 bases). The CDR3 covers 12 residues. Per the germline V gene, CDR1 is SGHAT and CDR2 is FQNNGV. Deletions cut 7 bases from V and 4 bases from J, with 10 bases between. CDR3 coding DNA: TGTGCCAGCACCCAAGCGGGAGAGACCCAGTACTTC. Its protein product is CASTQAGETQYF.

This clonotype was seen a handful of times. The J gene is TRBJ2-1, the V gene TRBV5-1; possible D gene TRBD2, 5 bases. Looked up from germline, CDR1 is SGHRS and CDR2 is YFSETQ. With 0 bases removed from V and 5 bases from J, the gap between germline ends came to 12 bases. CDR3 length equals 15 residues. The DNA for the CDR3 is TGCGCCAGCAGCTTGGAGAGGGCGTACGACAATGAGCAGTTCTTC. Translation: CASSLERAYDNEQFF. The variable domain in full, completed from reference TRBV5-1 and TRBJ2-1, reads KAGVTQTPRYLIKTRGQQVTLSCSPISGHRSVSWYQQTPGQGLQFLFEYFSETQRNKGNFPGRFSGRQFSNSRSEMNVSTLELGDSALYLCASSLERAYDNEQFFGPGTRLTVL.

This clonotype was seen only once. It is unclear where the CDR3 begins or ends on the DNA, so no DNA is shown, and the CDR3 is as TCRdb lists it. The chain recombines TRBV29-1 with TRBJ1-6; the table calls TRBD1, which could not be checked here. Counting both end residues, the CDR3 totals 14 amino acids. Germline loops: CDR1 SQVTM, CDR2 ANQGSEA. The CDR3 region is CSVGLGTENSPPHF.

The rearrangement joins TRBV7-9 to TRBJ2-1, with D unresolved. The DNA end favors TRBJ2-7, so the J call may be wrong. Germline loops: CDR1 SEHNR, CDR2 FQNEAQ (reference sequence). The CDR3 sequence is 15 residues long. In nucleotides, the CDR3 is TGTGCCAGCAGCTTAAAGGATTTCTCCTACAATGAGCAGTACTTC. Amino acids: CASSLKDFSYNEQYF.